The 25 T cell receptor beta chains below all came from one sample that was sequenced in a study of CD8 T cells in ankylosing spondylitis. Study results and limitations: Fewer than ten highly homologous variants made up a TCR beta motif, and this motif appeared characteristic of ankylosing spondylitis blood.

No antigen has been identified for these receptors. TCRdb processed the 5' RACE reads anew with MiXCR; each CDR3 protein has one entry. The sample includes more than 500,000 distinct CDR3 sequences, about 5% of them seen just once. Specimen: blood, either unsorted or a sorted T cell fraction (not recorded which). Every receptor here comes from a male donor with ankylosing spondylitis.

This clonotype was seen at least ten times. This chain links TRBV3-1 with TRBJ2-7, with 8 nucleotides matching TRBD2. The CDR3 loop spans 15 amino acids. V was clipped by 3 bases and J by 5 bases; unmatched bases: 9. CDR1 is LGHDT, CDR2 YNNKEL, per germline (reference sequence). Here the CDR3 DNA reads TGTGCCAGCAGCCACCGGGAGGGGGTAAGCGACGAGCAGTACTTC. The encoded protein is CASSHREGVSDEQYF.

This clonotype showed up many times. This sequence joins TRBV5-1 and TRBJ2-1; D is perhaps TRBD2 (6 bases). Germline V gene data show CDR1 as SGHRS and CDR2 as YFSETQ. The CDR3 contains 18 residues. Deletions cut 3 bases from V and 0 bases from J, with 19 bases between. The CDR3 loop reads CASSSGVRLDSSYNEQFF. The CDR3 nucleotides read TGCGCCAGCAGCTCGGGGGTTAGACTAGATAGCTCCTACAATGAGCAGTTCTTC.

This clonotype was seen many times. The chain links TRBV5-8 to TRBJ2-5; maybe TRBD2 (5 bases). This CDR3 spans 17 amino acids. Germline V gene data show CDR1 as SGHTS and CDR2 as YDEGEE. V dropped 1 base and J dropped 2 bases, with 18 bases sitting between them. CDR3 amino acids: CASSLSGGVRAQETQYF. The CDR3 DNA sequence: TGTGCCAGCAGCTTGTCCGGAGGTGTTCGGGCTCAAGAGACCCAGTACTTC.

This clonotype was seen repeatedly, ten times or more. J is TRBJ2-2 and V is TRBV9; D remains ambiguous. The CDR3 runs 16 residues. Germline CDR1 and CDR2: SGDLS and YYNGEE. Trimming removed 0 bases at V and 2 bases at J, with 11 bases between. CDR3 sequence reads: CASSVVPGSNTGELFF. The CDR3 DNA sequence: TGTGCCAGCAGCGTAGTGCCCGGGTCCAACACCGGGGAGCTGTTTTTT.

As regards this clonotype: This may be a read error: a much more frequent sequence differs by one nucleotide. The genes are TRBV20-1 and TRBJ2-1; no reliable D call. The CDR3 totals 14 residues. Germline V CDR1 and CDR2: DFQATT, SNEGSKA (reference sequence). With 4 bases removed from V and 8 bases from J, the gap between germline ends came to 18 bases. Written as DNA, the CDR3 is TGCAGTGCTATAAGGAACCTGCTATACGATGAGCAGTTCTTC. Translation: CSAIRNLLYDEQFF.

This clonotype appeared many times. The V and J genes are TRBV7-9 and TRBJ2-5, with D perhaps TRBD1 (5 bases). This CDR3 has 15 residues. With 0 bases removed from V and 0 bases from J, the gap between germline ends came to 8 bases. Germline V gene sequence: CDR1 SEHNR, CDR2 FQNEAQ (reference sequence). The CDR3 loop reads CASSLARAYQETQYF. DNA of the CDR3: TGTGCCAGCAGCTTAGCCAGGGCGTACCAAGAGACCCAGTACTTC. Using reference TRBV7-9 and TRBJ2-5 for the parts outside the CDR3, the full variable domain is DTGVSQNPRHKITKRGQNVTFRCDPISEHNRLYWYRQTLGQGPEFLTYFQNEAQLEKSRLLSDRFSAERPKGSFSTLEIQRTEQGDSAMYLCASSLARAYQETQYFGPGTRLLVL.

In this sample, this clonotype turned up a few times. The chain employs TRBV9 and TRBJ2-5; 12 positions agree with TRBD1. V shed 4 bases, J shed 1 base, and the junction held 5 bases outside the gene matches. CDR1 and CDR2 (germline): SGDLS, YYNGEE. The CDR3 spans 16 residues. The CDR3 sequence is CASSLRDRGLQETQYF. In DNA, the CDR3 is TGTGCCAGCAGCCTCCGGGACAGGGGGCTCCAAGAGACCCAGTACTTC.

This clonotype has a count of ten or more. The chain has TRBV7-8 and TRBJ1-1, with D perhaps matching TRBD1 (5 bases). The germline V and J ends were trimmed by 1 base and 8 bases, with 17 bases remaining between them. The CDR3 covers 15 residues. Germline CDR1 reads SGHVS; CDR2 reads FQNEAQ. CDR3 sequence: CASSLGSAGRPEAFF. The CDR3 coding sequence is TGTGCCAGCAGCTTAGGGTCTGCAGGGCGTCCCGAAGCTTTCTTT.

This clonotype appeared many times. This sequence joins TRBV20-1 and TRBJ2-7, with D possibly being TRBD2 (6 bases). The V and J ends lost 0 bases and 2 bases respectively, with 11 bases between them. The CDR3 length is 14 residues. From germline, CDR1 is DFQATT and CDR2 SNEGSKA (reference sequence). CDR3 loop: CSARDGGYTYEQYF. CDR3 bases: TGCAGTGCTAGAGATGGAGGGTACACCTACGAGCAGTACTTC.

This clonotype occurred many times. This sequence joins TRBV6-5 and TRBJ2-3, with unresolved D. The CDR3 contains 12 residues. Trimming removed 3 bases from V and 1 base from J, with 2 bases in between. CDR1 is MNHEY, CDR2 SVGAGI, per germline. The CDR3 is CASSYGTDTQYF. The CDR3 DNA is TGTGCCAGCAGTTATGGCACAGATACGCAGTATTTT.

This clonotype was seen many times. This chain joins TRBV5-5 and TRBJ1-1; TRBD1 might be the D (6 bases). Germline values: CDR1 SGHKS, CDR2 YYEKEE (reference sequence). The CDR3 consists of 21 residues. Trimming cost V 0 bases and J 0 bases, with 27 bases left between them. CDR3 sequence: CASSLVVGAGHRWDLNTEAFF. The CDR3 region has the DNA TGTGCCAGCAGCTTGGTTGTGGGGGCGGGTCATCGATGGGATTTGAACACTGAAGCTTTCTTT.

Details on this clonotype: This may arise from a read error, as a much more abundant clone is one base away. The chain employs TRBV7-2 and TRBJ2-2, with TRBD2 identical over 15 bases. CDR3 length: 16 amino acids. The V gene end was trimmed by 8 bases and the J gene end by 1 base; junction bases not matched to a gene: 2. Germline V CDR1 and CDR2: SGHTA, FQGNSA. CDR3 nucleotide sequence: TGTGCCAGCCGGACTAGCGGGGGGGGGAACACCGGGGAGCTGTTTTTT. Residues: CASRTSGGGNTGELFF.

This clonotype has more than one count but fewer than ten. The chain is built from TRBV9 and TRBJ2-1; 9 nucleotides line up with TRBD2. The trim removed 0 bases at V and 3 bases at J, leaving 4 bases unmatched. The CDR3 is 16 amino acids. CDR1 SGDLS and CDR2 YYNGEE come from the germline V gene. In nucleotides, the CDR3 is TGTGCCAGCAGCGTAGAGGGACTAGCATTCTACAATGAGCAGTTCTTC. This sequence encodes CASSVEGLAFYNEQFF.

This clonotype was seen repeatedly, ten times or more. The J gene is TRBJ2-3, the V gene TRBV7-2, with a possible D match to TRBD2 (6 bases). The germline gives CDR1 SGHTA, CDR2 FQGNSA. The CDR3 runs 14 residues. The V and J ends lost 3 bases and 6 bases respectively, with 13 bases between them. CDR3 nucleotide sequence: TGTGCCAGCAGCTTCGGGGGTATTGGGGATACGCAGTATTTT. Translation gives CASSFGGIGDTQYF.

This clonotype was picked up many times. The J gene is TRBJ2-5, the V gene TRBV5-1; the match to TRBD2 covers 11 bases. Germline V lookup: CDR1 SGHRS, CDR2 YFSETQ. The CDR3 is 15 residues long. J gave up 0 bases and V 6 bases, and 4 bases lay outside the gene matches. In DNA form, the CDR3 reads TGCGCCAGCACCCGTAGCGGGAGGGACCAAGAGACCCAGTACTTC. As protein: CASTRSGRDQETQYF. Drawing the rest from reference TRBV5-1 and TRBJ2-5, the complete variable domain is KAGVTQTPRYLIKTRGQQVTLSCSPISGHRSVSWYQQTPGQGLQFLFEYFSETQRNKGNFPGRFSGRQFSNSRSEMNVSTLELGDSALYLCASTRSGRDQETQYFGPGTRLLVL.

At least ten counts were recorded for this clonotype. The chain joins TRBV20-1 to TRBJ2-1; possibly TRBD1 or TRBD2 for D (5 bases each). Germline CDR1 DFQATT, CDR2 SNEGSKA (reference sequence). The germline V and J ends were trimmed by 6 bases and 2 bases, with 17 bases remaining between them. This CDR3 has 15 amino acids. This CDR3 is CSALRGRPAYNEQFF. CDR3 nucleotide sequence: TGCAGTGCCTTAAGGGGACGTCCCGCCTACAATGAGCAGTTCTTC.

This clonotype was counted many times. The chain joins TRBV6-5 to TRBJ1-1; D uncertain. The CDR3 sequence is 14 residues long. Trimming shortened V by 4 bases and J by 0 bases, and 9 bases separated the two germline ends. Germline V lookup: CDR1 MNHEY, CDR2 SVGAGI. The CDR3 nucleotides are TGTGCCAGCAGTTTTGGACTGCTGAACACTGAAGCTTTCTTT. Residues: CASSFGLLNTEAFF.

This clonotype was recorded a few times. The CDR3 is CSARLAPAGGIEDTQYF. The CDR3, as DNA: TGCAGTGCTAGACTGGCTCCAGCGGGAGGGATTGAAGATACGCAGTATTTT. V is TRBV20-1 and J is TRBJ2-3; 10 positions match TRBD2. Trimming took 2 bases from V and 5 from J; bases not matched to a gene: 13. Germline CDR1 and CDR2: DFQATT and SNEGSKA (reference sequence). This CDR3 region has 17 residues.

This clonotype has only a few counts. The V call is TRBV3-1, the J call TRBJ2-5, with TRBD2 matching 8 bases. After removal of 4 bases from V and 4 bases from J, the junction contained 11 bases not matched to a gene. The CDR3 contains 16 residues. Germline-derived CDR1 and CDR2 are LGHDT and YNNKEL (reference sequence). As DNA, the CDR3 is TGTGCCAGCAGCCCTACGACTAGCGCTTTGCGAGAGACCCAGTACTTC. Its translation: CASSPTTSALRETQYF.

This clonotype was detected ten times or more. The V call is TRBV6-1, the J call TRBJ2-3; D gene unclear. In germline, CDR1 is MNHNS, CDR2 SASEGT. The CDR3 is 13 residues long. Trimming shortened V by 5 bases and J by 2 bases, and 8 bases separated the two germline ends. The CDR3 here is CASSPDVTDTQYF. The DNA of the CDR3 is TGTGCCAGCAGTCCCGACGTCACAGATACGCAGTATTTT.

This clonotype was seen only once. The chain carries TRBV18 and TRBJ1-3; D is uncertain. V dropped 3 bases and J dropped 2 bases, with 20 bases sitting between them. This CDR3 has 18 amino acids. The germline CDR1 and CDR2 sequences are KGHSH and LQKENI. This CDR3 reads CASSPRRPGLGPGNTIYF. DNA for the CDR3: TGTGCCAGCTCACCTCGTCGACCGGGCCTCGGCCCTGGAAACACCATATATTTT.

This clonotype was detected ten times or more. CDR3 nucleotide sequence: TGTGCCAGCAGTCCTCCACGTCACTACGAGCAGTACTTC. Its protein product is CASSPPRHYEQYF. The rearrangement uses TRBV27 and TRBJ2-7; D ambiguous. This CDR3 contains 13 residues. V shed 5 bases and J shed 3 bases, with 11 bases lying between them. In germline, CDR1 is MNHEY, CDR2 SMNVEV (reference sequence).

This clonotype occurred many times. CDR3 sequence reads: CASSEAWDRDNSPLHF. CDR3 nucleotide sequence: TGTGCCAGCAGTGAAGCTTGGGACAGGGATAATTCACCCCTCCACTTT. The chain uses TRBV6-1 and TRBJ1-6, with 9 bases fitting TRBD1. The V and J ends lost 0 bases and 5 bases, in that order; junction bases with no gene match: 2. The germline V gene has CDR1 MNHNS and CDR2 SASEGT. This CDR3 is 16 amino acids long.

The chain couples TRBV5-1 to TRBJ2-2; no clear D gene. CDR1 and CDR2 from the germline V gene are SGHRS and YFSETQ. Trimming pared 2 bases from V and 1 base from J, leaving 6 bases between. The CDR3 is 14 residues long. CDR3 bases: TGCGCCAGCAGCTTCTATAAGAACACCGGGGAGCTGTTTTTT. Amino acid sequence: CASSFYKNTGELFF.

This clonotype was detected many times. The genes are TRBV5-1 and TRBJ2-7, with D unresolved. The CDR3 has 15 amino acids. CDR1 is SGHRS and CDR2 is YFSETQ in the germline V gene. Trimming removed 0 bases from V and 2 bases from J, with 12 bases in between. CDR3 sequence reads: CASSLGNVNTYEQYF. DNA of the CDR3: TGCGCCAGCAGCTTGGGGAACGTAAACACCTACGAGCAGTACTTC.